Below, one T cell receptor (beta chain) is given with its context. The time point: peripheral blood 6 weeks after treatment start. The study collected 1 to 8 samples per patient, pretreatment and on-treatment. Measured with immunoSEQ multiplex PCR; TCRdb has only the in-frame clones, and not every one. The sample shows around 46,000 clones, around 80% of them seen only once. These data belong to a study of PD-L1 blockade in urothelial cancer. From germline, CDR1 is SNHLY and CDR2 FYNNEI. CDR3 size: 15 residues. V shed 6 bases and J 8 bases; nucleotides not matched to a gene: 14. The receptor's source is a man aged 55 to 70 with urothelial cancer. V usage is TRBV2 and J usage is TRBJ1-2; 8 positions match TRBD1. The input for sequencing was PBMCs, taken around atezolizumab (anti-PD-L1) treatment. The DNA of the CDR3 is TGTGCCAGCAGCGCCCTTGGACAGGGTATCGAGGGCTACACCTTC. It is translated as CASSALGQGIEGYTF.